This T cell receptor (beta chain) is drawn from a study of siplizumab effects on memory and regulatory T cells (dated by TCRdb to about 2019). Broadly, across the study: The effect of the anti-CD2 antibody siplizumab on alloreactive T-cell subsets was examined in allogeneic mixed lymphocyte reactions constructed from human PBMCs.

In three donor pairs, further sequencing was done on unstimulated CD8+ naive, CD4+ memory, CD8+ TEMRA, CD4+ naive and CD8+ effector memory subsets. Sorted unstimulated T cells, along with proliferating T cells recovered from mixed lymphocyte reactions, underwent TCRbeta CDR3 sequencing. Fresh whole blood from fewer than twelve HLA-typed healthy donors was used to isolate PBMCs. The library was prepared using the immunoSEQ multiplex PCR assay. Roughly 9.8 x 10^4 TCR templates per sample were assayed on the deep sequencing platform. Genomic DNA extracted from sorted T cells was used for TCRbeta CDR3 sequencing. Under the source paper's analysis protocol: The R programming language was used for clonal analysis of TCRbeta CDR3 data. Unstimulated samples were compared with post-reaction CFSE-low samples to define alloreactive CD4+ and CD8+ clones. By matching sequences to the repertoires of sorted unstimulated Treg and non-Treg cells, each alloreactive CD4+ clone was assigned a regulatory or non-regulatory origin. In its TCRdb copy, this immuneACCESS table keeps in-frame sequences only and misses some clones. Where compared with another copy, unresolved V genes explain less than half of these, and the others have no known cause. V and J calls and clone size are as listed in that table; D and trimming were resolved from the DNA. The sample records about 55,000 clones, roughly 97% of which are singletons. Approximately 0.6% of the sample belongs to the ten largest clones.

General conclusions and limits of the study: Greater diversity appeared to be present in unstimulated naive T cells than in memory T cells, and a substantial contribution to the alloresponse seemed to be made by naive cells. The cumulative frequency of alloreactive sequences that could be traced back to unstimulated CD4+ memory T cells was significantly reduced by siplizumab. Whether proliferating Tregs from siplizumab cultures actually had suppressive function was not functionally confirmed. Sequences below about 10^-5 frequency were poorly captured, so only a minor fraction of alloreactive clones could be mapped to unstimulated subsets. A naive or memory phenotype could not be assigned to roughly 80-96% of proliferating CD4+ or CD8+ clones. In reactions with siplizumab, an average of about 62% of mappable alloreactive CD4+ clones were Treg-derived, compared with 25% to 30% in control reactions.

For this clone: It has no known antigen specificity. No much larger clone exists at a distance of one base, and base qualities are not known.

The clonotype comes from a human donor in good health. Sequenced: naive CD4+ T cells sorted from blood. What the cell subset or site label conveys for this sample: unstimulated naive T cells.

The CDR3 corresponds to CASSGTSLVNQPQHF. The DNA reads TGTGCCAGTAGCGGGACTTCCTTAGTGAATCAGCCCCAGCATTTT. Recombination linked TRBV19 to TRBJ1-5; possibly the D gene is TRBD1, per 5 matching bases. Counted from cysteine to phenylalanine, this CDR3 has 15 amino acids. The retained sequence is limited to the CDR3, 45 bases, with the frame set at the first base. The trim is 6 bases for V and 4 bases for J, with a gap of 16 bases between the germline ends. CDR1 is given as LNHDA and CDR2 as SQIVND, both from the germline V gene (reference sequence).